Each of the 23 T cell receptor beta chains below was sequenced from the same sample in a study of cytomegalovirus exposure and HLA in healthy donors (dated by TCRdb to the late 2010s). The library was obtained by the immunoSEQ multiplex PCR assay. The multiplex PCR relied on a mix of 60 forward primers for TCR Vbeta segments and 13 reverse primers for TCR Jbeta segments. TCRdb retrieved this table from immuneACCESS and kept in-frame rearrangements only. Not all clones are present; in checked studies, unresolved V genes account for under half, and no reason is known for the remainder. This sample holds about 110,000 clones; about three quarters were observed only once. The ten largest clones take up 1% to 1.5% of the sample. The specimen sequenced was PBMCs. These receptors were collected from a woman in her twenties or thirties in good health and CMV-seronegative.

This clone was seen a handful of times. The chain has TRBV7-2 and TRBJ2-5; the D gene is possibly TRBD2 (6 bases). This CDR3 is 14 amino acids long. CDR1 is SGHTA and CDR2 is FQGNSA in the germline V gene. The V end lost 5 bases, the J end lost 3 bases, and 13 bases lay between the germline ends. The CDR3 reads CASSRGTLEETQYF. The CDR3 nucleotides are TGTGCCAGCAGCCGAGGGACTTTAGAAGAGACCCAGTACTTC.

The chain is built from TRBV4-3 and TRBJ2-1, with 8 bases aligning to TRBD2. Germline-derived CDR1 and CDR2 are LGHNA and YSLEER. Losses at the gene ends were 3 bases for V and 8 bases for J; bases not matched to a gene: 15. This CDR3 contains 17 residues. The CDR3: CASSQGPSGGPSDEQFF. The CDR3 coding sequence is TGCGCCAGCAGCCAGGGCCCGAGCGGGGGCCCTTCGGATGAGCAGTTCTTC.

The chain has TRBV19 and TRBJ1-1; D might be TRBD1 (6 bases). Germline-derived CDR1 and CDR2 are LNHDA and SQIVND (reference sequence). V was cut by 3 bases and J by 1 base, with 6 bases left in between. CDR3 size: 13 residues. CDR3 protein: CASSMGANTEAFF. CDR3 bases: TGTGCCAGTAGTATGGGGGCGAACACTGAAGCTTTCTTT. Full variable domain (outside the CDR3, taken from reference TRBV19 and TRBJ1-1): DGGITQSPKYLFRKEGQNVTLSCEQNLNHDAMYWYRQDPGQGLRLIYYSQIVNDFQKGDIAEGYSVSREKKESFPLTVTSAQKNPTAFYLCASSMGANTEAFFGQGTRLTVV.

The V call is TRBV6-6, the J call TRBJ2-5, with 14 positions matching TRBD2. Trimming at V came to 5 bases and at J to 4 bases, leaving 6 bases not matched to a gene. The CDR3 length is 16 residues. Germline V gives CDR1 MNHNY, CDR2 SVGAGI (reference sequence). The CDR3 DNA is TGTGCCAGCAGTCAGGGACTAGCGGGAGTCACAGAGACCCAGTACTTC. Its protein product is CASSQGLAGVTETQYF.

The chain carries TRBV30 and TRBJ1-5; D is unclear. The germline V gene encodes CDR1 GTSNPN and CDR2 SVGIG (reference sequence). The CDR3 runs 14 residues. Trimming cost V 2 bases and J 1 base, with 9 bases left between them. Written as DNA, the CDR3 is TGTGCCTGGAGTCTCGCGGGCAGCAATCAGCCCCAGCATTTT. Its protein is CAWSLAGSNQPQHF.

The genes are TRBV4-3 and TRBJ2-7; TRBD1 matches at 8 bases. J lost 3 bases, V lost 0 bases, and 4 bases had no gene match. The V gene's germline CDR1 is LGHNA and CDR2 YSLEER. The CDR3 extends over 15 amino acids. CDR3 protein: CASSQDLTGGYEQYF. As DNA, the CDR3 is TGCGCCAGCAGCCAAGATCTTACAGGGGGCTACGAGCAGTACTTC.

The rearrangement links TRBV7-6 to TRBJ2-3, with 7 positions matching TRBD2. This CDR3 comprises 16 residues. V lost 1 base, J lost 1 base, and 5 bases stayed unmatched. In germline, CDR1 is SGHVS, CDR2 FNYEAQ. CDR3 residues: CASSLGIAGGTDTQYF. DNA for the CDR3: TGTGCCAGCAGCTTAGGAATAGCGGGCGGCACAGATACGCAGTATTTT.

This clone has a handful of counts. This chain connects TRBV4-1 to TRBJ2-6, with 7 bases identical to TRBD1. Trimming cost V 0 bases and J 0 bases; bases outside gene matches: 2. The CDR3 has 17 amino acids. Per germline, CDR1 MGHRA and CDR2 YSYEKL. CDR3 coding DNA: TGCGCCAGCAGCCAAGATGGGACAGTCTCTGGGGCCAACGTCCTGACTTTC. Residues: CASSQDGTVSGANVLTF.

The chain combines TRBV5-1 with TRBJ2-5; possibly TRBD2 for D (5 bases). The germline CDR1 and CDR2 sequences are SGHRS and YFSETQ. V was cut by 1 base and J by 0 bases, with 7 bases left in between. The CDR3 extends over 14 amino acids. CDR3 in amino acids: CASSLPGNQETQYF. The CDR3 DNA reads as TGCGCCAGCAGCTTGCCGGGAAACCAAGAGACCCAGTACTTC.

The rearrangement links TRBV4-3 to TRBJ2-2, with 7 bases matching TRBD2. CDR1 is LGHNA, CDR2 YSLEER, per germline. This CDR3 region has 16 residues. V gave up 0 bases and J gave up 5 bases; unmatched junction bases: 6. The CDR3 protein is CASSQDHTGGTGELFF. The CDR3 bases are TGCGCCAGCAGCCAAGATCATACGGGGGGAACCGGGGAGCTGTTTTTT.

The chain uses TRBV5-1 and TRBJ2-2; D unresolved. The CDR3 spans 12 residues. CDR1 is SGHRS, CDR2 YFSETQ, per germline. V lost 1 base to trimming and J lost 7 bases, with 5 bases between them. DNA for the CDR3: TGCGCCAGCAGCTTGAGAGTCGGGGAGCTGTTTTTT. Protein: CASSLRVGELFF.

V gene TRBV6-5 combines with J gene TRBJ1-3; 8 bases are shared with TRBD1. Germline assignment: CDR1 MNHEY and CDR2 SVGAGI. With V trimmed by 7 bases and J by 4 bases, 9 bases remained unmatched. The CDR3 runs to 15 residues. The CDR3 protein is CASKLGQGEGNTIYF. As DNA, the CDR3 is TGTGCCAGCAAGCTCGGACAGGGAGAGGGAAACACCATATATTTT.

This chain connects TRBV6-6 to TRBJ1-5; 8 nucleotides line up with TRBD1. Trimming at V came to 6 bases and at J to 2 bases, leaving 6 bases not matched to a gene. CDR1 is MNHNY and CDR2 is SVGAGI in the germline V gene (reference sequence). The CDR3 has 15 residues. The DNA for the CDR3 is TGTGCCAGCAGATCAACAGGGGGTGGCAATCAGCCCCAGCATTTT. Encoded protein: CASRSTGGGNQPQHF.

The rearrangement links TRBV15 to TRBJ2-7; 8 nucleotides match TRBD1. V trimming: 3 bases; J trimming: 3 bases; junction bases outside the gene matches: 4. The CDR3 covers 14 residues. Germline CDR1 reads LNHNV; CDR2 reads YYDKDF (reference sequence). CDR3 nucleotide sequence: TGTGCCACCAGCAGCGGGACAGGCGACTACGAGCAGTACTTC. Its translation is CATSSGTGDYEQYF.

This chain connects TRBV7-6 to TRBJ1-6; D might be TRBD1 (5 bases). CDR1 SGHVS and CDR2 FNYEAQ come from the germline V gene. The CDR3 totals 17 residues. The V and J ends lost 1 base and 6 bases respectively, with 16 bases between them. The CDR3 nucleotides read TGTGCCAGCAGCTTAGGGCAGGGTGGATTCTCTAATTCACCCCTCCACTTT. The encoded protein is CASSLGQGGFSNSPLHF. Full variable domain (missing parts from reference TRBV7-6 and TRBJ1-6): GAGVSQSPRYKVTKRGQDVALRCDPISGHVSLYWYRQALGQGPEFLTYFNYEAQQDKSGLPNDRFSAERPEGSISTLTIQRTEQRDSAMYRCASSLGQGGFSNSPLHFGNGTRLTVT.

The sample holds a few counts of this clone. The rearrangement joins TRBV28 to TRBJ1-4; 8 bases match TRBD1. The J segment lost 5 bases and the V segment lost 5 bases, leaving 4 bases of the junction unmatched. CDR3 length: 14 residues. Germline values: CDR1 MDHEN, CDR2 SYDVKM. DNA for the CDR3: TGTGCCAGCAGTCGGACAGGGTTGAATGAAAAACTGTTTTTT. Its translation is CASSRTGLNEKLFF. The complete variable domain, with remaining parts taken from reference TRBV28 and TRBJ1-4, reads DVKVTQSSRYLVKRTGEKVFLECVQDMDHENMFWYRQDPGLGLRLIYFSYDVKMKEKGDIPEGYSVSREKKERFSLILESASTNQTSMYLCASSRTGLNEKLFFGSGTQLSVL.

This CDR3 is CASSVGEGLGEKLFF. Written as DNA, the CDR3 is TGTGCCAGCAGCGTAGGGGAGGGGCTGGGTGAAAAACTGTTTTTT. V and J are TRBV9 and TRBJ1-4, with D possibly being TRBD1 (5 bases). V lost 0 bases and J 7 bases, leaving 13 bases between the germline ends. Germline loops: CDR1 SGDLS, CDR2 YYNGEE. The CDR3 runs 15 residues.

This chain links TRBV5-4 with TRBJ2-7; TRBD2 might be the D (5 bases). The CDR3 is 15 residues long. Trimming took 0 bases from V and 0 from J, leaving 10 bases between them. Looked up from germline, CDR1 is SGHNT and CDR2 is YYREEE (reference sequence). Written as DNA, the CDR3 is TGTGCCAGCAGCTTGGGCGGGCAGAGCTCCTACGAGCAGTACTTC. Amino acids: CASSLGGQSSYEQYF.

The rearrangement joins TRBV11-2 to TRBJ2-3; D is perhaps TRBD2 (7 bases). Trimming removed 3 bases at V and 2 bases at J, with 12 bases between. Germline CDR1 and CDR2: SGHAT and FQNNGV. This CDR3 is built from 15 residues. Here the CDR3 reads CASSFTRGPTDTQYF. CDR3 in DNA: TGTGCCAGCAGCTTCACGCGGGGGCCCACAGATACGCAGTATTTT.

This clone was detected only a few times. The gene calls are TRBV9 and TRBJ2-1, with 11 positions matching TRBD2. V lost 4 bases to trimming and J lost 0 bases; unmatched junction nucleotides: 9. From germline, CDR1 is SGDLS and CDR2 YYNGEE. The CDR3 sequence is 18 residues long. The CDR3 here is CASSPGLAGTSSYNEQFF. The CDR3 nucleotides read TGTGCCAGCAGCCCAGGACTAGCGGGCACAAGCTCCTACAATGAGCAGTTCTTC.

The chain couples TRBV6-5 to TRBJ1-1; D unresolved. The CDR3 loop spans 16 amino acids. V lost 3 bases and J 0 bases, leaving 14 bases between the germline ends. Germline V CDR1 and CDR2: MNHEY, SVGAGI. The CDR3 DNA is TGTGCCAGCAGTTATTCTCAGGCGGGGATGAACACTGAAGCTTTCTTT. Protein sequence: CASSYSQAGMNTEAFF.

This rearrangement joins TRBV4-1 to TRBJ2-1; 9 nucleotides match TRBD2. The CDR3 covers 15 residues. V lost 4 bases and J lost 4; bases outside the gene matches: 5. Per the germline V gene, CDR1 is MGHRA and CDR2 is YSYEKL. The CDR3 bases are TGCGCCAGCAGCCCCGATGCGGGGGGGTACAATGAGCAGTTCTTC. It specifies CASSPDAGGYNEQFF.

V is TRBV30 and J is TRBJ2-1; 7 bases agree with TRBD2. The CDR3 runs 14 residues. Unmatched junction bases numbered 9, after V lost 2 bases and J lost 8 bases. Germline V gene data show CDR1 as GTSNPN and CDR2 as SVGIG (reference sequence). CDR3 coding DNA: TGTGCCTGGAGTCGGGGGGAGGAAGTCGATGAGCAGTTCTTC. It yields the protein CAWSRGEEVDEQFF.